The 25 T cell receptor beta chains listed next were all sequenced from one sample in a study of OX40 agonist ivuxolimab in advanced cancers. Receptor libraries were prepared by the immunoSEQ multiplex PCR assay. Imported from immuneACCESS, the table was reduced by TCRdb to in-frame sequences with V and J called. These copies leave out some clones; in studies compared against another copy, an unresolved V gene accounts for under half, and the cause of the remainder is not known. Present in this sample are approximately 79,000 clones, around 92% of which were seen just once. Together, the top ten hold about 8% of the sample. The source material was CD4+ or CD8+ T cells sorted from blood, sampled in a trial of the OX40 agonist ivuxolimab. The receptor set was obtained from an adult with an advanced solid tumor such as melanoma, head and neck, liver or kidney cancer.

This clone has more than one count but fewer than ten. V and J are TRBV7-6 and TRBJ2-7, with D possibly being TRBD1 or TRBD2 (6 bases each). With 3 bases removed from V and 3 bases from J, the gap between germline ends came to 18 bases. Germline CDR1 is SGHVS and CDR2 is FNYEAQ. The CDR3 totals 16 residues. The CDR3 region is CASSFYVGGLIYEQYF. The CDR3 DNA sequence: TGTGCCAGCAGCTTTTACGTGGGGGGCCTTATCTACGAGCAGTACTTC. Looking up the rest from reference TRBV7-6 and TRBJ2-7 gives the full variable domain: GAGVSQSPRYKVTKRGQDVALRCDPISGHVSLYWYRQALGQGPEFLTYFNYEAQQDKSGLPNDRFSAERPEGSISTLTIQRTEQRDSAMYRCASSFYVGGLIYEQYFGPGTRLTVT.

J is TRBJ2-7 and V is TRBV9; a possible D gene is TRBD2 (6 bases). CDR3 length: 13 residues. Germline V CDR1 and CDR2: SGDLS, YYNGEE. Deletions cut 3 bases from V and 4 bases from J, with 11 bases between. CDR3 amino acids: CASSGGTQYEQYF. The CDR3 coding sequence is TGTGCCAGCAGCGGCGGGACCCAATACGAGCAGTACTTC.

The chain joins TRBV27 to TRBJ1-2; D remains ambiguous. Trimming shortened V by 0 bases and J by 3 bases, and 5 bases separated the two germline ends. This CDR3 has 13 residues. Looked up from germline, CDR1 is MNHEY and CDR2 is SMNVEV (reference sequence). The CDR3 nucleotides are TGTGCCAGCAGTTTATCAGGATACTATGGCTACACCTTC. It specifies CASSLSGYYGYTF.

The V call is TRBV7-9, the J call TRBJ2-5, with TRBD2 identical over 7 bases. The V gene's germline CDR1 is SEHNR and CDR2 FQNEAQ (reference sequence). Trimming cost V 4 bases and J 2 bases; bases outside gene matches: 7. The CDR3 length is 15 residues. As DNA, the CDR3 is TGTGCCAGCAGCTGGGGGACTACCGGACAAGAGACCCAGTACTTC. Amino acids: CASSWGTTGQETQYF.

CDR3 protein: CAISELWTGGNYEQYF. The CDR3 DNA follows: TGTGCCATCAGTGAACTTTGGACAGGGGGCAACTACGAGCAGTACTTC. V and J are TRBV10-3 and TRBJ2-7; 11 bases match TRBD1. The CDR3 length is 16 residues. J was trimmed by 3 bases and V by 3 bases; bases with no gene match: 7. Germline CDR1 reads ENHRY; CDR2 reads SYGVKD.

This rearrangement joins TRBV4-1 to TRBJ1-1, with 8 bases that match TRBD1. The CDR3 runs 17 residues. Germline V gene lookup returns CDR1 MGHRA and CDR2 YSYEKL. Trimming took 1 base from V and 0 from J; bases not matched to a gene: 7. DNA for the CDR3: TGCGCCAGCAGCCAAGTAGGGACAGGATTTGTGAACACTGAAGCTTTCTTT. Protein sequence: CASSQVGTGFVNTEAFF.

This rearrangement joins TRBV19 to TRBJ1-1; 12 bases align to TRBD1. Germline loops: CDR1 LNHDA, CDR2 SQIVND (reference sequence). The CDR3 extends over 15 amino acids. The V segment lost 4 bases and the J segment 3 bases; nucleotides outside the gene matches: 3. As DNA, the CDR3 is TGTGCCAGTAGTAAGGGGACAGGGGGCGACACTGAAGCTTTCTTT. The encoded protein is CASSKGTGGDTEAFF.

The rearrangement joins TRBV19 to TRBJ1-2; D possibly corresponds to TRBD1 (6 bases). The CDR3 loop spans 17 amino acids. Germline loops: CDR1 LNHDA, CDR2 SQIVND (reference sequence). Trimming stripped 5 bases from V and 0 bases from J, with 19 bases between. The CDR3 loop is CASSLFDRTKANYGYTF. The CDR3 nucleotides read TGTGCCAGTAGTCTGTTCGACAGGACTAAAGCTAACTATGGCTACACCTTC.

V usage is TRBV16 and J usage is TRBJ1-4; D is ambiguous. This CDR3 has 16 amino acids. The V gene lost 0 bases and the J gene lost 0 bases, with 8 bases spanning the gap. The V gene's germline CDR1 is KGHSY and CDR2 FQNENV. The CDR3 here is CASSQSGNPTNEKLFF. DNA for the CDR3: TGTGCCAGCAGCCAATCGGGGAACCCAACTAATGAAAAACTGTTTTTT.

J is TRBJ2-1 and V is TRBV27, with D perhaps being TRBD1 or TRBD2 (5 bases each). The CDR3 has 15 amino acids. V was clipped by 0 bases and J by 9 bases, with 15 bases between them. Germline CDR1 and CDR2: MNHEY and SMNVEV (reference sequence). The CDR3 coding sequence is TGTGCCAGCAGTTTATCGGACATCCTAGGAGGTGAGCAGTTCTTC. Amino acid sequence: CASSLSDILGGEQFF.

The chain couples TRBV19 to TRBJ1-6; perhaps TRBD1 as D (6 bases). Trimming removed 7 bases at V and 7 bases at J, with 8 bases between. Germline V gene lookup returns CDR1 LNHDA and CDR2 SQIVND (reference sequence). This CDR3 is 12 amino acids long. As DNA, the CDR3 is TGTGCCAGTAAACAGGGCAATTCACCCCTCCACTTT. Translated, it gives CASKQGNSPLHF.

The chain is built from TRBV27 and TRBJ2-5; tentatively, D is TRBD1 (6 bases). Germline loops: CDR1 MNHEY, CDR2 SMNVEV (reference sequence). Between the trimmed V and J ends, which lost 9 bases and 2 bases, there was a span of 10 bases. The CDR3 is made up of 12 amino acids. Here the CDR3 reads CASRTDQETQYF. The DNA of the CDR3 is TGTGCCAGTCGGACAGATCAAGAGACCCAGTACTTC.

The chain couples TRBV7-2 to TRBJ2-1; 11 bases are shared with TRBD2. CDR1 and CDR2 (germline): SGHTA, FQGNSA. This CDR3 is built from 19 residues. Germline trimming cut 1 base from V and 4 bases from J; bases unmatched to any gene: 12. The CDR3 DNA sequence: TGTGCCAGCAGCTTAGGGGACCTAGCGGGGGGCCTTCCTTACAATGAGCAGTTCTTC. Protein product: CASSLGDLAGGLPYNEQFF.

This sequence joins TRBV5-1 and TRBJ2-1; 7 bases map to TRBD2. Germline trimming cut 0 bases from V and 4 bases from J; bases unmatched to any gene: 4. This CDR3 has 15 amino acids. CDR1 and CDR2 (germline): SGHRS, YFSETQ. CDR3 loop: CASSLAEAGYNEQFF. In DNA, the CDR3 is TGCGCCAGCAGCTTGGCCGAAGCGGGATACAATGAGCAGTTCTTC.

The gene calls are TRBV19 and TRBJ1-5; no reliable D call. V lost 2 bases to trimming and J lost 4 bases, with 15 bases between them. Germline CDR1 and CDR2: LNHDA and SQIVND (reference sequence). This CDR3 contains 16 residues. The CDR3 region is CASSIFGERLNQPQHF. In nucleotides, the CDR3 is TGTGCCAGTAGTATATTCGGGGAGAGGCTAAATCAGCCCCAGCATTTT.

The chain joins TRBV6-4 to TRBJ1-6; 9 bases align to TRBD1. Per germline, CDR1 MRHNA and CDR2 SNTAGT. V lost 0 bases, J lost 9 bases, and 3 bases stayed unmatched. The CDR3 runs to 15 residues. The CDR3 bases are TGTGCCAGCAGTGACTCCGGGACAGGGAGTTCACCCCTCCACTTT. It yields the protein CASSDSGTGSSPLHF.

The rearrangement joins TRBV5-5 to TRBJ1-2; D may be TRBD1 (5 bases). V lost 2 bases and J 4 bases, leaving 9 bases between the germline ends. CDR3 length: 13 amino acids. Germline CDR1 and CDR2: SGHKS and YYEKEE (reference sequence). CDR3 in amino acids: CASSFPGPYGYTF. The CDR3 DNA reads as TGTGCCAGCAGCTTCCCGGGGCCCTATGGCTACACCTTC.

This chain links TRBV5-5 with TRBJ1-5; D gene ambiguous. Germline assignment: CDR1 SGHKS and CDR2 YYEKEE (reference sequence). Between the trimmed V and J ends, which lost 3 bases and 7 bases, there was a span of 14 bases. This CDR3 has 14 residues. The CDR3 sequence: CASSWTALVQPQHF. The DNA of the CDR3 is TGTGCCAGCAGCTGGACGGCTCTGGTCCAGCCCCAGCATTTT.

The rearrangement uses TRBV5-1 and TRBJ2-5, with D possibly matching TRBD2 (6 bases). V lost 4 bases to trimming and J lost 7 bases, with 14 bases between them. Germline CDR1 reads SGHRS; CDR2 reads YFSETQ. The CDR3 totals 13 residues. The CDR3 DNA sequence: TGCGCCAGCAGCCTACCCGGGGGTGGGACCCAGTACTTC. It yields the protein CASSLPGGGTQYF.

The J gene is TRBJ2-5, the V gene TRBV5-1; D is possibly TRBD1 (6 bases). Germline loops: CDR1 SGHRS, CDR2 YFSETQ. With 0 bases removed from V and 1 base from J, the gap between germline ends came to 7 bases. The CDR3 contains 14 residues. The CDR3 protein is CASSLDRVQETQYF. In DNA, the CDR3 is TGCGCCAGCAGCTTGGACAGGGTCCAAGAGACCCAGTACTTC.

J is TRBJ2-5 and V is TRBV4-3; perhaps D is TRBD1 or TRBD2 (5 bases each). The CDR3 is 14 residues long. Germline assignment: CDR1 LGHNA and CDR2 YSLEER. Deletions cut 0 bases from V and 3 bases from J, with 8 bases between. CDR3 in DNA: TGCGCCAGCAGCCAAGAACGAGGGGAAGAGACCCAGTACTTC. Translation: CASSQERGEETQYF.

The rearrangement uses TRBV7-3 and TRBJ2-3; a weak D match, TRBD2 (6 bases). Trimming shortened V by 6 bases and J by 4 bases, and 11 bases separated the two germline ends. Germline CDR1 and CDR2: SGHTA and FQGTGA. This CDR3 region has 13 residues. CDR3 sequence (DNA): TGTGCCAGCAGTCGAAGCGGGCCAGATACGCAGTATTTT. Translation: CASSRSGPDTQYF.

Of note for this clone: Relative to the germline gene, one junction end is altered; a read error may explain this. This chain connects TRBV7-9 to TRBJ1-1; D gene unclear. The CDR3 totals 12 residues. Per germline, CDR1 SEHNR and CDR2 FQNEAQ (reference sequence). Here the CDR3 reads CASSGLNTETFF. CDR3 in DNA: TGTGCCAGCAGCGGCCTAAACACTGAAACTTTCTTT.

The chain uses TRBV6-6 and TRBJ1-2; perhaps TRBD1 as D (5 bases). Germline lookup yields CDR1 MNHNY and CDR2 SVGAGI (reference sequence). V was trimmed by 0 bases and J by 6 bases, leaving 8 bases between them. This CDR3 comprises 13 residues. The CDR3 sequence: CASSYSGGDGYTF. For the CDR3, the DNA is TGTGCCAGCAGTTACTCAGGAGGGGATGGCTACACCTTC.

In this sample, this clone turned up a few times. The chain carries TRBV9 and TRBJ1-2; D might be TRBD1 (5 bases). CDR1 is SGDLS and CDR2 is YYNGEE in the germline V gene. V was clipped by 5 bases and J by 4 bases, with 15 bases between them. This CDR3 has 14 residues. The CDR3 is CASRAQQGTYGYTF. CDR3 nucleotides: TGTGCCAGCAGGGCCCAGCAGGGAACCTATGGCTACACCTTC.